Sequencing of this TCR beta chain was carried out in a study of cytomegalovirus exposure and HLA in healthy donors. Germline V gives CDR1 SGHNT, CDR2 YYREEE (reference sequence). CDR3 size: 14 residues. V lost 0 bases, J lost 6 bases, and 9 bases lay in between. This clone has only a few counts. The PCR used 60 Vbeta and 13 Jbeta primers. Sequencing was performed with immunoSEQ multiplex PCR; in TCRdb, only in-frame clones are kept and a portion is missing. The sample holds approximately 170,000 clones, around 68% seen once. V gene TRBV5-4 combines with J gene TRBJ1-4; D gene ambiguous. Sequencing was done on a sample of PBMCs. This TCR was recovered from a man aged 35 to 55 in good health and CMV-seronegative. This chain's CDR3 is CASSLASSDEKLFF. CDR3 bases: TGTGCCAGCAGCTTGGCGAGCTCGGATGAAAAACTGTTTTTT. Together with reference TRBV5-4 and TRBJ1-4, the CDR3 gives the full variable domain: ETGVTQSPTHLIKTRGQQVTLRCSSQSGHNTVSWYQQALGQGPQFIFQYYREEENGRGNFPPRFSGLQFPNYSSELNVNALELDDSALYLCASSLASSDEKLFFGSGTQLSVL.